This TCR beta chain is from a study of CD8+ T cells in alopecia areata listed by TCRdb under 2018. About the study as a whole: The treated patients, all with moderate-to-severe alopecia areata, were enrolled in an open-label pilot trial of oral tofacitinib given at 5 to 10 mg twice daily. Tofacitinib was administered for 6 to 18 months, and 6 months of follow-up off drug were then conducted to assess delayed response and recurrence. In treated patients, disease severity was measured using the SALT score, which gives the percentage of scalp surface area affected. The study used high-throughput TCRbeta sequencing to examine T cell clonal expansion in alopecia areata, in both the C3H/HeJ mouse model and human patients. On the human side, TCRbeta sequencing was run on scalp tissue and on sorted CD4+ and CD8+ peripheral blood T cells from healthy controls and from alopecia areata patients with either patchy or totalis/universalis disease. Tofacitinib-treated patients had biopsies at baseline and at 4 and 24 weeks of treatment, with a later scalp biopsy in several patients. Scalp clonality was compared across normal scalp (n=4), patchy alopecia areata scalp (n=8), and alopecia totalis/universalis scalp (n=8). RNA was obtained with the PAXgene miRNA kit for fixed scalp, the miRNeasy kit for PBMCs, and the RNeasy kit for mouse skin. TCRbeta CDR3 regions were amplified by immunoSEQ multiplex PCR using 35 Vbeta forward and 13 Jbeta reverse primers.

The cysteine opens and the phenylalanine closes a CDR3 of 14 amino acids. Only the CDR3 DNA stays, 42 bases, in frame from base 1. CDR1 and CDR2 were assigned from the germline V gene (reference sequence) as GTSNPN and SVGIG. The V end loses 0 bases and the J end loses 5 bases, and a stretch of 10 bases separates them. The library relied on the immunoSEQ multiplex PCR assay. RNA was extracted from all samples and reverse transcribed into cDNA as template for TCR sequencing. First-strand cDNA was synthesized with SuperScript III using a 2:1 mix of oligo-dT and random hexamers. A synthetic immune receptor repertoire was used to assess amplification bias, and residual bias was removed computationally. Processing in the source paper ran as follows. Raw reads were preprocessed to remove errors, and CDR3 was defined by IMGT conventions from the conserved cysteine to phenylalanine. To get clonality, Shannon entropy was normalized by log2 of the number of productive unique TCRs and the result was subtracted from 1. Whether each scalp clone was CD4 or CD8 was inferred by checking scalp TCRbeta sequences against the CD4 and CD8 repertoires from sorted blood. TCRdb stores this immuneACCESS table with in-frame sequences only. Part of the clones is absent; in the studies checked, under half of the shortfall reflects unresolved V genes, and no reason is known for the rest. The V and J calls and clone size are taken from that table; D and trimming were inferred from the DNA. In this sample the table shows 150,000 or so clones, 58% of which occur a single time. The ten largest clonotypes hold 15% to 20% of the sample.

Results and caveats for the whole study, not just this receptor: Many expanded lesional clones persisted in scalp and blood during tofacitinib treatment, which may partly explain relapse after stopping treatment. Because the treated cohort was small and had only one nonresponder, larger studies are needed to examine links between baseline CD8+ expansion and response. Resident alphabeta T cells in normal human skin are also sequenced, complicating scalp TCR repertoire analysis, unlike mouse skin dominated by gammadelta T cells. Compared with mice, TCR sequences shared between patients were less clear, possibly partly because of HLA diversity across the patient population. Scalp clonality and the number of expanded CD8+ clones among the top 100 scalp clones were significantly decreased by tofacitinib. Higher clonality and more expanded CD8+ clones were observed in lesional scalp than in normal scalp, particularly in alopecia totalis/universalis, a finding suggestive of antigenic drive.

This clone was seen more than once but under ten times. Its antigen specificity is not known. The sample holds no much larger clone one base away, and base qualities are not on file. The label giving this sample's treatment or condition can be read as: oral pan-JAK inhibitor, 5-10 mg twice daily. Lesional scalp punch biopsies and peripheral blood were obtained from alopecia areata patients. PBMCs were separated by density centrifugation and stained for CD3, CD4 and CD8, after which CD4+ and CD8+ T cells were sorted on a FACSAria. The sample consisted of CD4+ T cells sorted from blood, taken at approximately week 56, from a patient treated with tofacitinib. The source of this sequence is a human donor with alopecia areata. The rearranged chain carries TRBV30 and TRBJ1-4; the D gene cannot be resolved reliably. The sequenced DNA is TGTGCCTGGAGTGTTAGTCGGCTAAATGAAAAACTGTTTTTT. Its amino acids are CAWSVSRLNEKLFF.